Listed below are T cell receptor beta chains from one sample, sequenced in a study of blood T cell repertoires in COVID-19. Profiling relied on immunoSEQ multiplex PCR, and the TCRdb table lists in-frame clones only, not all of them. In the table there are approximately 130,000 clones, about 80% of which are singletons. Sequenced material: peripheral blood. The source of these receptors is a human donor in a cohort sampled during active COVID-19. Each CDR3 is given with its conserved first and last residue. A D gene is named only where the DNA matches it firmly. Clone size is given for some rows only: seen once, a few or many times, or a class if the clone is expanded.

DNA: TGTGCCAGCAGCCAAGATAGGTCCCTAATCGACAAAAACACTGAAGCTTTCTTT
CDR3: CASSQDRSLIDKNTEAFF
J: TRBJ1-1
V: TRBV4-2
D: .
size: .

DNA: TGTGCCAGCAGCTTCGACTCGGGGGAGGTTTACGAGCAGTACTTC
CDR3: CASSFDSGEVYEQYF
J: TRBJ2-7
V: TRBV11-2
D: .
size: few

DNA: TGCGCCAGCAGCTTGGAGGCAGGGATGAACACTGAAGCTTTCTTT
CDR3: CASSLEAGMNTEAFF
J: TRBJ1-1
V: TRBV5-1
D: .
size: .

DNA: TGTGCCACCGATATCGGGCTAGCGGGAGGGGCAGATACGCAGTATTTT
CDR3: CATDIGLAGGADTQYF
J: TRBJ2-3
V: TRBV7-9
D: TRBD2
size: few

DNA: TGCGCCAGCAGACAGGGGGCTGGAAACACCATATATTTT
CDR3: CASRQGAGNTIYF
J: TRBJ1-3
V: TRBV5-1
D: TRBD1
size: .

DNA: TGTGCCAGCAGTCAGGGACTAGCGGGAGAATGGGAGACCCAGTACTTC
CDR3: CASSQGLAGEWETQYF
J: TRBJ2-5
V: TRBV7-2
D: TRBD2
size: once

DNA: TGTGCCAGCAGCTCTAGCGGAATCTACGAGCAGTACTTC
CDR3: CASSSSGIYEQYF
J: TRBJ2-7
V: TRBV11-3
D: TRBD2
size: .

DNA: TGTGCCAGCAGTGCCCACGTCAGGTTCCTCTCTGGAAACACCATATATTTT
CDR3: CASSAHVRFLSGNTIYF
J: TRBJ1-3
V: TRBV28
D: .
size: few

DNA: TGCAGCGGGGGCAGGGGGCGGGGAGATACGCAGTATTTT
CDR3: CSGGRGRGDTQYF
J: TRBJ2-3
V: TRBV29-1
D: TRBD1
size: .

DNA: TGTGCCAGCAGCCAATCAGGGAATCAGCCCCAGCATTTT
CDR3: CASSQSGNQPQHF
J: TRBJ1-5
V: TRBV3-1/TRBV3-2
D: .
size: .

DNA: TGTGCCAGCAGCTTAGATGGGAGGACTGAAGCTTTCTTT
CDR3: CASSLDGRTEAFF
J: TRBJ1-1
V: TRBV7-3
D: .
size: .

DNA: TGTGCCAGTACCGACCGGGGTGCGGATGTAGAGACCCAGTACTTC
CDR3: CASTDRGADVETQYF
J: TRBJ2-5
V: TRBV19
D: .
size: .

DNA: TGCGCCAGCAGCTTGGAGGCCATGAGGGAGACCCAGTACTTC
CDR3: CASSLEAMRETQYF
J: TRBJ2-5
V: TRBV5-1
D: .
size: .

DNA: TGTGCCAGCAGAACCGGGACAGGGATGAAAGGGGGCTCCTACAATGAGCAGTTCTTC
CDR3: CASRTGTGMKGGSYNEQFF
J: TRBJ2-1
V: TRBV28
D: TRBD1
size: .

DNA: TGTGCCAGTAGTTGGCGGGACAGAGACACCGGGGAGCTGTTTTTT
CDR3: CASSWRDRDTGELFF
J: TRBJ2-2
V: TRBV19
D: .
size: .

DNA: TGTGCCAGCAGTGATCGCCGTGGAGGTAGAACCTCTAACTATGGCTACACCTTC
CDR3: CASSDRRGGRTSNYGYTF
J: TRBJ1-2
V: TRBV6-2/TRBV6-3
D: .
size: .

DNA: TGTGCCAGCAGTTTACGGAATCGAGGGGGATTTGAGAACACCGGGGAGCTGTTTTTT
CDR3: CASSLRNRGGFENTGELFF
J: TRBJ2-2
V: TRBV27
D: .
size: .

DNA: TGTGCCAGCAGCTTATACAGGGCGTACGAGCAGTACTTC
CDR3: CASSLYRAYEQYF
J: TRBJ2-7
V: TRBV7-2
D: .
size: few

DNA: TGTGCCAGCAGCCAAGATCGTGGACTAGCGGGGACACCTAGCACAGATACGCAGTATTTT
CDR3: CASSQDRGLAGTPSTDTQYF
J: TRBJ2-3
V: TRBV14
D: TRBD2
size: .

DNA: TGTGCCACCAGCCCTCGTGTCGGCAGGGGGCCCCTACCCCAGCATTTT
CDR3: CATSPRVGRGPLPQHF
J: TRBJ1-5
V: TRBV15
D: TRBD1
size: many

DNA: TGTGCCAGCAGCTTAGATAGTAGCGGGGGCGTGTCCTACGAGCAGTACTTC
CDR3: CASSLDSSGGVSYEQYF
J: TRBJ2-7
V: TRBV7-2
D: TRBD2
size: .

DNA: TGTGCCAGTACTTCTTCACGTCGGGACGGGAGGACCGGGGAGCTGTTTTTT
CDR3: CASTSSRRDGRTGELFF
J: TRBJ2-2
V: TRBV19
D: TRBD2
size: .

DNA: TGTGCCACCGGGGGACAAAACACCATATATTTT
CDR3: CATGGQNTIYF
J: TRBJ1-3
V: TRBV24-1
D: .
size: .

DNA: TGTGCCAGCAGTTCACGACTAGCGGGAGTTGGCACCGGGGAGCTGTTTTTT
CDR3: CASSSRLAGVGTGELFF
J: TRBJ2-2
V: TRBV27
D: TRBD2
size: few

DNA: TGTGCCAGCAGCTACCGGGACAGGGTGTACGAGCAGTACTTC
CDR3: CASSYRDRVYEQYF
J: TRBJ2-7
V: TRBV7-2
D: TRBD1
size: .

DNA: TGTGCCAGCCAGGGGAACCAAGAGACCCAGTACTTC
CDR3: CASQGNQETQYF
J: TRBJ2-5
V: TRBV28
D: .
size: .

DNA: TGCGCCAGCAGCTCCGCAGGGGGTAGGAATGAGCAGTTCTTC
CDR3: CASSSAGGRNEQFF
J: TRBJ2-1
V: TRBV5-1
D: TRBD1
size: .

DNA: TGCGCCAGCAGCTTGGTGGCAGGCTCCTACAATGAGCAGTTCTTC
CDR3: CASSLVAGSYNEQFF
J: TRBJ2-1
V: TRBV5-1
D: .
size: .

DNA: TGCAGTGCTAGTGTGCAGTATACTAACTATGGCTACACCTTC
CDR3: CSASVQYTNYGYTF
J: TRBJ1-2
V: TRBV20-1
D: .
size: .

DNA: TGCAGTGCGAGTACGCGGGCCCTCAGCGAGCAGTACTTC
CDR3: CSASTRALSEQYF
J: TRBJ2-7
V: TRBV20-1
D: .
size: .

DNA: TGTGCCAGCAGTGTACTACGGGACACTACCCAGTACTTC
CDR3: CASSVLRDTTQYF
J: TRBJ2-5
V: TRBV2
D: .
size: .

DNA: TGTGCCAGCAGCCCCGGTATTGGCTACACCTTC
CDR3: CASSPGIGYTF
J: TRBJ1-2
V: TRBV6-5
D: .
size: .

DNA: TGTGCCGGAAAAAAGGACAGGGAGGTTGGGGAGCTGTTTTTT
CDR3: CAGKKDREVGELFF
J: TRBJ2-2
V: TRBV28
D: TRBD1
size: .

DNA: TGTGCCAGCAGTGAGTCGGCAGGATATTACAATGAGCAGTTCTTC
CDR3: CASSESAGYYNEQFF
J: TRBJ2-1
V: TRBV2
D: .
size: .

DNA: TGTGCCAGCAGAACTACCGGGAGCTCTCCTAATTCACCCCTCCACTTT
CDR3: CASRTTGSSPNSPLHF
J: TRBJ1-6
V: TRBV6-6
D: .
size: .

DNA: TGTGCCAGTAGTAAACTTCCGCCCTACAATGAGCAGTTCTTC
CDR3: CASSKLPPYNEQFF
J: TRBJ2-1
V: TRBV19
D: .
size: .

DNA: TGTGCCAGCAGCTCTACAGGGGGGAGTGAAGCTTTCTTT
CDR3: CASSSTGGSEAFF
J: TRBJ1-1
V: TRBV7-9
D: TRBD1
size: .

DNA: TGTGCCACCAGCAGACTCGGGGGTGGTGAGGCTTTCTTT
CDR3: CATSRLGGGEAFF
J: TRBJ1-1
V: TRBV15
D: .
size: .

DNA: TGTGCCAGCAGTTACTCTCCAGGGGCCTACGAGCAGTACTTC
CDR3: CASSYSPGAYEQYF
J: TRBJ2-7
V: TRBV6-2/TRBV6-3
D: .
size: .